Listed below are T cell receptor beta chains from one sample, sequenced in a study of cytomegalovirus exposure and HLA in healthy donors. This table comes from immunoSEQ multiplex PCR, and its TCRdb copy is limited to in-frame clones, with some not included. The sample holds some 130,000 clones, roughly three quarters seen once. The sequenced material came from PBMCs. Receptors were obtained from a woman aged 60-75 years in good health and CMV-seronegative. Both conserved end residues are part of each CDR3. The D gene is left open where the match is weak. The listing skips clone size in some rows; elsewhere it reads once, few, many or a size class.

abundance: once; d_gene: .; j_gene: TRBJ2-1; v_gene: TRBV21-1; CDR3nt: TGTGCCAGCAGCAGAAGGACTAGCTGGTTTTACAATGAGCAGTTCTTC; CDR3aa: CASSRRTSWFYNEQFF
abundance: .; d_gene: .; j_gene: TRBJ2-1; v_gene: TRBV6-4; CDR3nt: TGTGCCAGCAGTGACTCGGGACAAATCAATGAGCAGTTCTTC; CDR3aa: CASSDSGQINEQFF
abundance: few; d_gene: TRBD1; j_gene: TRBJ1-3; v_gene: TRBV9; CDR3nt: TGTGCCAGCAGCGCCTACAGGGGGAAAACTGGAAACACCATATATTTT; CDR3aa: CASSAYRGKTGNTIYF
abundance: .; d_gene: TRBD2; j_gene: TRBJ2-1; v_gene: TRBV11-1; CDR3nt: TGTGCCAGCAGCCCTAGCGGGAGGAAGTCTTACAATGAGCAGTTCTTC; CDR3aa: CASSPSGRKSYNEQFF
abundance: once; d_gene: .; j_gene: TRBJ1-1; v_gene: TRBV28; CDR3nt: TGTGCCAGCAAAAAGGCAAGAGGAGCTTTCTTT; CDR3aa: CASKKARGAFF
abundance: .; d_gene: .; j_gene: TRBJ1-2; v_gene: TRBV10-2; CDR3nt: TGCGCCAGCAGTTACAACAGGGACTACACCTTC; CDR3aa: CASSYNRDYTF
abundance: .; d_gene: .; j_gene: TRBJ1-2; v_gene: TRBV7-9; CDR3nt: TGTGCCAGCAGCTTAATTGTATCCCTCGGGTATGGCTACACCTTC; CDR3aa: CASSLIVSLGYGYTF
abundance: .; d_gene: .; j_gene: TRBJ2-2; v_gene: TRBV5-1; CDR3nt: TGCGCCAGCAGCACAGGACTCACCACGACTAGCACCGGGGAGCTGTTTTTT; CDR3aa: CASSTGLTTTSTGELFF
abundance: .; d_gene: TRBD1; j_gene: TRBJ2-2; v_gene: TRBV5-8; CDR3nt: TGTGCCAGCAGCTTGCCGGGACAGGGGTCCGGGGAGCTGTTTTTT; CDR3aa: CASSLPGQGSGELFF
abundance: .; d_gene: .; j_gene: TRBJ1-2; v_gene: TRBV28; CDR3nt: TGTGCCAGCAGTTCGGACAGTAACTATGGCTACACCTTC; CDR3aa: CASSSDSNYGYTF
abundance: .; d_gene: .; j_gene: TRBJ2-7; v_gene: TRBV6-1; CDR3nt: TGTGCCAGCAGTAAGGGACCAGGGGCCTACGAGCAGTACTTC; CDR3aa: CASSKGPGAYEQYF
abundance: .; d_gene: .; j_gene: TRBJ1-2; v_gene: TRBV28; CDR3nt: TGTGCCAGCAGTTCATTTCCCGGGGTTTCGGGAGGCTACACCTTC; CDR3aa: CASSSFPGVSGGYTF
abundance: .; d_gene: TRBD2; j_gene: TRBJ2-7; v_gene: TRBV27; CDR3nt: TGTGCCGCGGGGGGCCCTCGCTACGAGCAGTACTTC; CDR3aa: CAAGGPRYEQYF
abundance: .; d_gene: TRBD2; j_gene: TRBJ2-5; v_gene: TRBV7-6; CDR3nt: TGTGCCAGCAGCTCCGGACTAGCGGGGTGGCCCCTTGAGACCCAGTACTTC; CDR3aa: CASSSGLAGWPLETQYF
abundance: .; d_gene: .; j_gene: TRBJ2-2; v_gene: TRBV19; CDR3nt: TGTGCCAGTAGTCCACTAGCTCTCACCGGGGAGCTGTTTTTT; CDR3aa: CASSPLALTGELFF
abundance: .; d_gene: .; j_gene: TRBJ2-6; v_gene: TRBV6-1; CDR3nt: TGTGCCAGCAGTGAATTTTATGTCTCTGGGGCCAACGTCCTGACTTTC; CDR3aa: CASSEFYVSGANVLTF
abundance: .; d_gene: TRBD2; j_gene: TRBJ2-7; v_gene: TRBV6-6; CDR3nt: TGTGCCAGTCATAGCGGGTCCTACGAGCAGTACTTC; CDR3aa: CASHSGSYEQYF
abundance: few; d_gene: .; j_gene: TRBJ2-2; v_gene: TRBV7-3; CDR3nt: TGTGCCAGCAGCTTGGTCGGTGGGAGACTAGGCCTGGCCGGGGAGCTGTTTTTT; CDR3aa: CASSLVGGRLGLAGELFF
abundance: .; d_gene: .; j_gene: TRBJ1-1; v_gene: TRBV28; CDR3nt: TGTGCCAGCACCTCGTCGCGGGGGACGTACACTGAAGCTTTCTTT; CDR3aa: CASTSSRGTYTEAFF
abundance: .; d_gene: .; j_gene: TRBJ2-3; v_gene: TRBV9; CDR3nt: TGTGCCAGCAGCGCCAGACAGGCCCAATGGGATACGCAGTATTTT; CDR3aa: CASSARQAQWDTQYF
abundance: .; d_gene: .; j_gene: TRBJ2-3; v_gene: TRBV1; CDR3nt: TGCACCAGCAGCCAAGAGGGGGGGGGCCGATCAGATACGCAGTATTTT; CDR3aa: CTSSQEGGGRSDTQYF
abundance: .; d_gene: .; j_gene: TRBJ1-3; v_gene: TRBV5-5; CDR3nt: TGTGCCAGCAGCTTGGCCAGTACGGGCTCTGGAAACACCATATATTTT; CDR3aa: CASSLASTGSGNTIYF
abundance: few; d_gene: .; j_gene: TRBJ2-1; v_gene: TRBV5-6; CDR3nt: TGTGCCAGCAGCTTCGACAGGTTCTACAATGAGCAGTTCTTC; CDR3aa: CASSFDRFYNEQFF
abundance: .; d_gene: .; j_gene: TRBJ2-5; v_gene: TRBV6-6; CDR3nt: TGTGCCAGCAGTTACTTCGGTTCGCAGGGTCAAGAGACCCAGTACTTC; CDR3aa: CASSYFGSQGQETQYF
abundance: few; d_gene: TRBD2; j_gene: TRBJ2-7; v_gene: TRBV7-8; CDR3nt: TGTGCCAGCAGCCCGGGGCGGCTAGCGGGACGGGGGGAGCAGTACTTC; CDR3aa: CASSPGRLAGRGEQYF
abundance: .; d_gene: .; j_gene: TRBJ2-2; v_gene: TRBV14; CDR3nt: TGTGCCAGCAGCCAAAGAGGGTACTCACTCAACACCGGGGAGCTGTTTTTT; CDR3aa: CASSQRGYSLNTGELFF
abundance: .; d_gene: TRBD2; j_gene: TRBJ2-7; v_gene: TRBV28; CDR3nt: TGTGCCAGCAGACATAGCGGGGGGTCTTCCTACGAGCAGTACTTC; CDR3aa: CASRHSGGSSYEQYF
abundance: few; d_gene: .; j_gene: TRBJ2-7; v_gene: TRBV11-2; CDR3nt: TGTGCCAGCAGCTTAGAGGCAGCTACAGCACGCGAGCAGTACTTC; CDR3aa: CASSLEAATAREQYF
abundance: .; d_gene: .; j_gene: TRBJ2-5; v_gene: TRBV18; CDR3nt: TGTGCCAGCTCAGGACTCAAGGCCGGGCAAGAGACCCAGTACTTC; CDR3aa: CASSGLKAGQETQYF
abundance: .; d_gene: .; j_gene: TRBJ2-7; v_gene: TRBV27; CDR3nt: TGTGCCAGCAGTTTAATGGGCCAGGGCAACGAGCAGTACTTC; CDR3aa: CASSLMGQGNEQYF
abundance: once; d_gene: .; j_gene: TRBJ1-4; v_gene: TRBV7-2; CDR3nt: TGTGCCAGCAGCCCGAGTGCGCCTGAAAAACTGTTTTTT; CDR3aa: CASSPSAPEKLFF
abundance: .; d_gene: TRBD1; j_gene: TRBJ1-5; v_gene: TRBV7-2; CDR3nt: TGTGCCAGCAGCTCAGACCCAGGGGGCCTCTGGGCCCAGCATTTT; CDR3aa: CASSSDPGGLWAQHF
abundance: .; d_gene: TRBD1; j_gene: TRBJ1-5; v_gene: TRBV2; CDR3nt: TGTGCCAGCAATCCGGGACAGGGAACGAGACAGCCCCAGCATTTT; CDR3aa: CASNPGQGTRQPQHF
abundance: once; d_gene: TRBD2; j_gene: TRBJ2-5; v_gene: TRBV30; CDR3nt: TGTGCCTGGAGTGCTCTATCGGCCGGCGGGGGGTCATTGGAGACCCAGTACTTC; CDR3aa: CAWSALSAGGGSLETQYF
abundance: .; d_gene: TRBD1; j_gene: TRBJ2-3; v_gene: TRBV7-9; CDR3nt: TGTTCCAGCAGTTCGCAGGGGGTCAGGAGCACAGATACGCAGTATTTT; CDR3aa: CSSSSQGVRSTDTQYF
abundance: .; d_gene: .; j_gene: TRBJ2-5; v_gene: TRBV4-2; CDR3nt: TGTGCCAGCAGCCCCCTCGGGGTCGAGACAAAAGAGACCCAGTACTTC; CDR3aa: CASSPLGVETKETQYF
abundance: once; d_gene: .; j_gene: TRBJ1-6; v_gene: TRBV28; CDR3nt: TGTGCCAGCAGACCCCCCCGTCTCCGGGAATATAATTCACCCCTCCACTTT; CDR3aa: CASRPPRLREYNSPLHF
abundance: once; d_gene: .; j_gene: TRBJ2-3; v_gene: TRBV28; CDR3nt: TGTGCCAGCAGTTCGTATCTACCCCCCGGACTGGACTCAGATACGCAGTATTTT; CDR3aa: CASSSYLPPGLDSDTQYF
abundance: .; d_gene: .; j_gene: TRBJ1-1; v_gene: TRBV28; CDR3nt: TGTGCCAGCACCGGAAAACAGGGTCGAGAAGCTTTCTTT; CDR3aa: CASTGKQGREAFF
abundance: .; d_gene: .; j_gene: TRBJ1-1; v_gene: TRBV7-3; CDR3nt: TGTGCCAGCAGCCAAACAGGGATCACTGAAGCTTTCTTT; CDR3aa: CASSQTGITEAFF
abundance: .; d_gene: TRBD2; j_gene: TRBJ2-1; v_gene: TRBV7-8; CDR3nt: TGTGCCAGCAGCTTACGACTAGCGGGGACATACAATGAGCAGTTCTTC; CDR3aa: CASSLRLAGTYNEQFF
abundance: .; d_gene: TRBD1; j_gene: TRBJ1-5; v_gene: TRBV19; CDR3nt: TGTGCCAGTAGTGGACTATCGACAGGGACCCAGCCCCAGCATTTT; CDR3aa: CASSGLSTGTQPQHF
abundance: .; d_gene: .; j_gene: TRBJ2-6; v_gene: TRBV2; CDR3nt: TGTGCCAGCAGTGAGGGTTGGCGGGACTCTGGGGCCAACGTCCTGACTTTC; CDR3aa: CASSEGWRDSGANVLTF
abundance: .; d_gene: TRBD1; j_gene: TRBJ1-2; v_gene: TRBV4-1; CDR3nt: TGCGCCAGCAGCCAAGAAGGCGGGACAGGTATTCGATCTCGTGGCTACACCTTC; CDR3aa: CASSQEGGTGIRSRGYTF
abundance: .; d_gene: .; j_gene: TRBJ1-4; v_gene: TRBV14; CDR3nt: TGTGCCAGCAGCCCTTGGGTGGGCCAACTGTTTTTT; CDR3aa: CASSPWVGQLFF
abundance: few; d_gene: .; j_gene: TRBJ1-5; v_gene: TRBV29-1; CDR3nt: TGCAGCGTTGGACAGAAAAATCAGCCCCAGCATTTT; CDR3aa: CSVGQKNQPQHF
abundance: .; d_gene: .; j_gene: TRBJ2-1; v_gene: TRBV19; CDR3nt: TGTGCCAGTAGTATTCGGGGGTTTGAGCAGTTCTTC; CDR3aa: CASSIRGFEQFF
abundance: .; d_gene: TRBD1; j_gene: TRBJ1-2; v_gene: TRBV28; CDR3nt: TGTGCCAGCAGTTGGTGGAGCAGGGGGCCTAACTATGGCTACACCTTC; CDR3aa: CASSWWSRGPNYGYTF
abundance: .; d_gene: TRBD2; j_gene: TRBJ2-2; v_gene: TRBV27; CDR3nt: TGTGCCAGCAGTCGGAGCGGGAGGAGCGGGGAGCTGTTTTTT; CDR3aa: CASSRSGRSGELFF
abundance: .; d_gene: TRBD2; j_gene: TRBJ2-7; v_gene: TRBV5-1; CDR3nt: TGCGCCAGCAGCTTGGCCGGGACTACCTCCTACGAGCAGTACTTC; CDR3aa: CASSLAGTTSYEQYF
abundance: .; d_gene: .; j_gene: TRBJ2-5; v_gene: TRBV15; CDR3nt: TGTGCCACCAGCAGAGATCGTGGAGGGGAGACCCAGTACTTC; CDR3aa: CATSRDRGGETQYF
abundance: .; d_gene: .; j_gene: TRBJ1-4; v_gene: TRBV5-4; CDR3nt: TGTGCCAGCAGCTTCGGAGCAACTAATGAAAAACTGTTTTTT; CDR3aa: CASSFGATNEKLFF
abundance: few; d_gene: .; j_gene: TRBJ2-7; v_gene: TRBV28; CDR3nt: TGTGCCAGCAGTTTAAAGCGGTGGGAGCAGTACTTC; CDR3aa: CASSLKRWEQYF
abundance: .; d_gene: TRBD2; j_gene: TRBJ2-7; v_gene: TRBV2; CDR3nt: TGTGCCAGCCGATTTTCTTTCGTGACTAGCGGCGTCGGGGAAAACGAGCAGTACTTC; CDR3aa: CASRFSFVTSGVGENEQYF
abundance: .; d_gene: TRBD1; j_gene: TRBJ2-7; v_gene: TRBV15; CDR3nt: TGTGCCACCAGCAGCCGGGACAGACCCGTTTCTTGGTACTTC; CDR3aa: CATSSRDRPVSWYF
abundance: .; d_gene: TRBD1; j_gene: TRBJ1-2; v_gene: TRBV30; CDR3nt: TGTGCCTGGACCCCGGACAGGGGCTGGTATGGCTACACCTTC; CDR3aa: CAWTPDRGWYGYTF
abundance: .; d_gene: .; j_gene: TRBJ1-6; v_gene: TRBV28; CDR3nt: TGTGCCAGCAGTTTACACGGGGTTCGGAATTCACCCCTCCACTTT; CDR3aa: CASSLHGVRNSPLHF
abundance: once; d_gene: .; j_gene: TRBJ1-5; v_gene: TRBV6-5; CDR3nt: TGTGCCAGCAGTCCGACAGCCAATCAGCCCCAGCATTTT; CDR3aa: CASSPTANQPQHF
abundance: .; d_gene: .; j_gene: TRBJ2-7; v_gene: TRBV7-9; CDR3nt: TGTGCCAGCAGCTTAGAGGCGGGCAGATCCTACGAGCAGTACTTC; CDR3aa: CASSLEAGRSYEQYF
abundance: .; d_gene: TRBD1; j_gene: TRBJ1-5; v_gene: TRBV7-9; CDR3nt: TGTGCCAGCAGCTGGGACAGTAGTCACCAGCCCCAGCATTTT; CDR3aa: CASSWDSSHQPQHF